Described below is a single TCR beta chain sequence and its context. Its target is not known. The entry originates in a study of T cell responses to AZD1222 COVID-19 vaccine. Study-wide results and caveats: White British people made up most donors, females outnumbered males, and clonal diversity was possibly underestimated. Recipients of AZD1222 seropositive at baseline numbered only 6 or 7. Scientists sampled the repertoires only once the peak T cell response had passed.

Sequenced by immunoSEQ multiplex PCR; TCRdb stores in-frame clones only, minus some. Of about 97,000 clones in the sample, roughly nine tenths were seen once. The sequenced sample was peripheral blood, obtained on day 0 of AZD1222 vaccination. The TCR originated in an adult in good health.

This CDR3 is CASSQDILKLHEQFF. The CDR3 region has the DNA TGTGCCAGCAGCCAAGATATCTTGAAGCTTCATGAGCAGTTCTTC. This sequence joins TRBV14 and TRBJ2-1; D not resolved. Trimming cost V 0 bases and J 8 bases, with 14 bases left between them. The CDR3 is 15 residues long. Germline CDR1 and CDR2: SGHDN and FVKESK.